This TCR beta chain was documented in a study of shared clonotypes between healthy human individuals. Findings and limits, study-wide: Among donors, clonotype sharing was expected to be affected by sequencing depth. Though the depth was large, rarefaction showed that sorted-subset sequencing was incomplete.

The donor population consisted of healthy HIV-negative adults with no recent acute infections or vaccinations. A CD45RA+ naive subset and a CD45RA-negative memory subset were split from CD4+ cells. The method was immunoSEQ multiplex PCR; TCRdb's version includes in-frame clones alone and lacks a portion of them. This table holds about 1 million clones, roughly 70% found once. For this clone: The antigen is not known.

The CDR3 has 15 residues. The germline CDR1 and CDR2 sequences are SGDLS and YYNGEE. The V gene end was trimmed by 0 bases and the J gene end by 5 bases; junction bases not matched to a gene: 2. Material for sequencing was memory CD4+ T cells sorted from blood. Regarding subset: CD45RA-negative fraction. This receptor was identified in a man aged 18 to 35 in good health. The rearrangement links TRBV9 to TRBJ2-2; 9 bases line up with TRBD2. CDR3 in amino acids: CASSVGLAGTGELFF. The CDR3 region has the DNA TGTGCCAGCAGCGTAGGGCTAGCGGGAACCGGGGAGCTGTTTTTT.